One and the same sample provided the 10 T cell receptor beta chains below, sequenced in a study of metastatic and nonmetastatic thyroid tumors. Before thyroid surgery, none of the patients had received any treatment. TCRdb re-clonotyped the PCR reads through MiXCR. The data show tens of thousands of clones, roughly 15% seen once. The sequencing input was blood. All receptors derive from a male donor with papillary thyroid cancer or a benign thyroid nodule (not recorded which). Some clones in this sample may be carry-over from other donors' samples.

This clone was seen repeatedly, ten times or more. CDR3 sequence reads: CASSNGQGGYEQYF. The DNA for the CDR3 is TGCGCCAGCAGCAACGGACAGGGAGGCTACGAGCAGTACTTC. The chain uses TRBV5-1 and TRBJ2-7; 8 bases are shared with TRBD1. Germline V gene lookup returns CDR1 SGHRS and CDR2 YFSETQ. V gave up 4 bases and J gave up 3 bases; unmatched junction bases: 6. The CDR3 spans 14 residues.

This clone was detected many times. CDR3 protein: CASSLGIGHTGTEAFF. DNA of the CDR3: TGTGCCAGCAGCTTAGGGATTGGTCACACCGGGACTGAAGCTTTCTTT. The chain carries TRBV11-1 and TRBJ1-1; D unresolved. Germline CDR1 is SGHAT and CDR2 is FQDESV (reference sequence). This CDR3 has 16 residues. V was shortened by 1 base and J by 5 bases, with 17 bases between the two germline ends.

There are many counts of this clone. J is TRBJ2-3 and V is TRBV6-1; D is unclear. The CDR3 length is 17 residues. V was shortened by 2 bases and J by 3 bases, with 18 bases between the two germline ends. The germline V gene has CDR1 MNHNS and CDR2 SASEGT. The CDR3 sequence: CASSELTGSLGTDTQYF. In nucleotides, the CDR3 is TGTGCCAGCAGTGAACTTACCGGGTCCCTTGGGACAGATACGCAGTATTTT.

Notes on this clone: This may stem from a read error, because a much larger clone lies one nucleotide away. This chain joins TRBV4-2 and TRBJ2-2, with D maybe TRBD1 (5 bases). Germline V gene lookup returns CDR1 LGHNA and CDR2 YNFKEQ. CDR3 length equals 16 residues. The CDR3 sequence is CACSQDPQGGIGELFF. DNA of the CDR3: TGTGCCTGCAGCCAAGATCCCCAGGGTGGGATCGGGGAGCTGTTTTTT.

This clone has a count of ten or more. The V and J genes are TRBV6-1 and TRBJ1-5, with 8 bases that match TRBD1. This CDR3 is 18 amino acids long. Germline CDR1 and CDR2: MNHNS and SASEGT. Trimming cost V 6 bases and J 0 bases; bases outside gene matches: 13. CDR3 sequence (DNA): TGTGCCAGCAGAGAAAGGGGGGGACAGGTCTATAGCAATCAGCCCCAGCATTTT. It translates to CASRERGGQVYSNQPQHF.

This clone was seen at least ten times. This chain links TRBV7-2 with TRBJ1-5, with a weak D call TRBD1 (5 bases). Germline values: CDR1 SGHTA, CDR2 FQGNSA. The CDR3 totals 14 residues. V was trimmed by 11 bases and J by 4 bases, leaving 18 bases between them. This CDR3 reads CASREGRGNQPQHF. In DNA form, the CDR3 reads TGTGCCTCCCGCGAGGGGCGCGGAAATCAGCCCCAGCATTTT.

This clone is medium-sized in the sample. Other DNA sequences in this specimen translate into the identical CDR3. The chain recombines TRBV6-1 with TRBJ1-2; 7 bases are shared with TRBD1. Germline lookup yields CDR1 MNHNS and CDR2 SASEGT. This CDR3 is 14 amino acids long. V dropped 0 bases and J dropped 7; count of bases not matched to a gene: 5. The DNA of the CDR3 is TGTGCCAGCAGTGAAGCGCCGGCAGGGGGTGGCTACACCTTC. As protein: CASSEAPAGGGYTF.

This clone was recorded many times. The chain combines TRBV20-1 with TRBJ1-1; tentatively, D is TRBD1 (5 bases). With 0 bases removed from V and 3 bases from J, the gap between germline ends came to 20 bases. Germline V gives CDR1 DFQATT, CDR2 SNEGSKA (reference sequence). The CDR3 has 17 residues. CDR3 residues: CSARDTTTILGDTEAFF. The CDR3 bases are TGCAGTGCTAGAGATACGACAACCATCCTAGGGGACACTGAAGCTTTCTTT.

Ten or more counts support this clone. The chain is built from TRBV15 and TRBJ2-7; maybe TRBD1 (5 bases). CDR1 LNHNV and CDR2 YYDKDF come from the germline V gene (reference sequence). Deletions cut 3 bases from V and 4 bases from J, with 7 bases between. This CDR3 is 12 amino acids long. CDR3 bases: TGTGCCACCAGCAGGCAGGGTTACGAGCAGTACTTC. Translating it yields CATSRQGYEQYF.

V is TRBV5-4 and J is TRBJ1-1; 10 bases line up with TRBD1. V lost 1 base and J lost 4; bases outside the gene matches: 4. The CDR3 is made up of 15 amino acids. CDR1 SGHNT and CDR2 YYREEE come from the germline V gene (reference sequence). CDR3 in amino acids: CASSLRTGGGTEAFF. In DNA form, the CDR3 reads TGTGCCAGCAGCTTGAGGACAGGGGGAGGCACTGAAGCTTTCTTT. Using reference TRBV5-4 and TRBJ1-1 for the parts outside the CDR3, the full variable domain is ETGVTQSPTHLIKTRGQQVTLRCSSQSGHNTVSWYQQALGQGPQFIFQYYREEENGRGNFPPRFSGLQFPNYSSELNVNALELDDSALYLCASSLRTGGGTEAFFGQGTRLTVV.